The 23 T cell receptor beta chains below all came from one sample that was sequenced in a study of blood T cell repertoires in COVID-19. Data came from immunoSEQ multiplex PCR; TCRdb stores just in-frame clones and leaves some out. The sample has around 62,000 clones, approximately 94% seen once. The sample was peripheral blood. All receptors come from a man in his 70s with active COVID-19.

J is TRBJ1-5 and V is TRBV28; a possible D gene is TRBD1 (5 bases). The length of the CDR3 is 14 residues. Germline CDR1 and CDR2: MDHEN and SYDVKM. The V end was cut by 8 bases, the J end by 6 bases, with 17 bases between. This CDR3 is CASSPRERGQPQHF. As DNA, the CDR3 is TGTGCCAGCTCCCCCAGGGAAAGGGGTCAGCCCCAGCATTTT.

The rearrangement links TRBV7-6 to TRBJ2-1, with TRBD2 matching 9 bases. This CDR3 region has 17 residues. Germline V gives CDR1 SGHVS, CDR2 FNYEAQ. Trimming removed 1 base from V and 8 bases from J; junction bases left unmatched: 12. The CDR3 bases are TGTGCCAGCAGCTTAGAGATAGCGGGGGCCCTACCACATGAGCAGTTCTTC. It codes for CASSLEIAGALPHEQFF.

The rearrangement joins TRBV5-1 to TRBJ2-3, with 9 bases that match TRBD1. V trimming: 0 bases; J trimming: 6 bases; junction bases outside the gene matches: 2. The CDR3 has 14 residues. Germline CDR1 SGHRS, CDR2 YFSETQ. CDR3 nucleotide sequence: TGCGCCAGCAGCTTGGTGGGGACAGGGGATACGCAGTATTTT. Residues: CASSLVGTGDTQYF.

This clone was seen once. The chain couples TRBV4-1 to TRBJ2-1; D is undetermined. CDR3 length equals 12 residues. V lost 3 bases and J lost 10, with 10 bases in between. The V gene's germline CDR1 is MGHRA and CDR2 YSYEKL. The CDR3 protein is CASSQVRSEQFF. The CDR3 DNA is TGCGCCAGCAGCCAGGTGCGGTCGGAGCAGTTCTTC.

The rearrangement joins TRBV13 to TRBJ2-1; D call uncertain. Between the trimmed V and J ends, which lost 8 bases and 9 bases, there was a span of 17 bases. CDR1 and CDR2 from the germline V gene are PRHDT and FYEKMQ (reference sequence). The CDR3 consists of 13 residues. The CDR3 spells CASAPRLPGEQFF. The DNA for the CDR3 is TGTGCCAGCGCCCCCCGGCTCCCAGGTGAGCAGTTCTTC.

J is TRBJ2-7 and V is TRBV9; D is ambiguous. Germline CDR1 reads SGDLS; CDR2 reads YYNGEE. Trimming cost V 0 bases and J 4 bases, with 11 bases left between them. This CDR3 has 14 amino acids. CDR3 region: CASSVDHSGYEQYV. CDR3 DNA sequence: TGTGCCAGCAGCGTAGATCACAGTGGGTACGAGCAGTACGTC.

Turning to this clone: The same CDR3 also results from other DNA sequences found in this sample. The chain recombines TRBV6-5 with TRBJ2-7; tentatively, D is TRBD2 (5 bases). The CDR3 runs to 12 residues. Trimming cost V 5 bases and J 4 bases, with 9 bases left between them. The germline CDR1 and CDR2 sequences are MNHEY and SVGAGI. CDR3 nucleotide sequence: TGTGCCAGCAGTACCGGGGAATACGAGCAGTACTTC. This gives the protein CASSTGEYEQYF.

The V call is TRBV11-1, the J call TRBJ2-7; 7 bases align to TRBD1. This CDR3 region has 15 residues. The V gene end was trimmed by 4 bases and the J gene end by 0 bases; junction bases not matched to a gene: 6. CDR1 and CDR2 (germline): SGHAT, FQDESV (reference sequence). The CDR3 sequence is CASSWGQTSSYEQYF. The CDR3 coding sequence is TGTGCCAGCAGCTGGGGACAGACGAGCTCCTACGAGCAGTACTTC.

This clone showed up just a few times. V usage is TRBV4-1 and J usage is TRBJ2-7; the D is unclear. The germline V gene has CDR1 MGHRA and CDR2 YSYEKL. CDR3 length equals 15 residues. The V and J ends lost 1 base and 3 bases respectively, with 13 bases between them. The CDR3 here is CASSQGGAAVYEQYF. As DNA, the CDR3 is TGCGCCAGCAGCCAAGGTGGCGCGGCCGTCTACGAGCAGTACTTC.

The chain links TRBV7-2 to TRBJ2-5; 7 nucleotides line up with TRBD2. V shed 5 bases and J 3 bases; nucleotides not matched to a gene: 15. The CDR3 spans 17 residues. The germline V gene encodes CDR1 SGHTA and CDR2 FQGNSA. CDR3 residues: CASSVSFGRKGEETQYF. The DNA for the CDR3 is TGTGCCAGCAGCGTGAGCTTCGGGAGGAAAGGGGAAGAGACCCAGTACTTC.

The J gene is TRBJ1-1, the V gene TRBV27; no definite D call. The CDR3 extends over 12 amino acids. Trimming cost V 6 bases and J 0 bases, with 5 bases left between them. CDR1 and CDR2 (germline): MNHEY, SMNVEV (reference sequence). CDR3 protein: CASRRLNTEAFF. The CDR3 bases are TGTGCCAGCAGACGGTTGAACACTGAAGCTTTCTTT.

The V call is TRBV5-1, the J call TRBJ2-5; 10 bases agree with TRBD2. The V segment lost 2 bases and the J segment 4 bases; nucleotides outside the gene matches: 8. Germline CDR1 is SGHRS and CDR2 is YFSETQ. This CDR3 spans 16 amino acids. CDR3 sequence reads: CASSLPAGGPVETQYF. CDR3 in DNA: TGCGCCAGCAGCTTACCAGCGGGGGGGCCCGTAGAGACCCAGTACTTC.

This clone was recorded only once. This rearrangement joins TRBV5-6 to TRBJ2-7; TRBD2 might be the D (6 bases). This CDR3 spans 14 amino acids. Germline V lookup: CDR1 SGHDT, CDR2 YYEEEE. V shed 7 bases and J shed 2 bases, with 16 bases lying between them. The CDR3 is CASGRRGATYEQYF. The CDR3 nucleotides read TGTGCCAGCGGGAGGAGGGGTGCTACCTACGAGCAGTACTTC. Full variable domain (outside the CDR3, taken from reference TRBV5-6 and TRBJ2-7): DAGVTQSPTHLIKTRGQQVTLRCSPKSGHDTVSWYQQALGQGPQFIFQYYEEEERQRGNFPDRFSGHQFPNYSSELNVNALLLGDSALYLCASGRRGATYEQYFGPGTRLTVT.

The chain recombines TRBV5-5 with TRBJ1-3, with 7 positions matching TRBD1. Germline values: CDR1 SGHKS, CDR2 YYEKEE (reference sequence). The CDR3 spans 15 residues. V lost 2 bases to trimming and J lost 3 bases; unmatched junction nucleotides: 5. The CDR3 is CASSLYRGVGNTIYF. CDR3 nucleotide sequence: TGTGCCAGCAGCTTATACAGGGGAGTTGGAAACACCATATATTTT.

The V call is TRBV6-5, the J call TRBJ2-7; tentative D call: TRBD1 (5 bases). Germline V lookup: CDR1 MNHEY, CDR2 SVGAGI. V was clipped by 5 bases and J by 5 bases, with 16 bases between them. The CDR3 length is 14 residues. The CDR3: CASSIEQAWNEQYF. CDR3 bases: TGTGCCAGCAGTATCGAACAGGCTTGGAACGAGCAGTACTTC.

Written as DNA, the CDR3 is TGTGCCAGCAGCTTAGCGGCCGCCTACGAGCAGTACGTC. It codes for CASSLAAAYEQYV. The chain employs TRBV7-8 and TRBJ2-7; the D is unclear. The germline V gene encodes CDR1 SGHVS and CDR2 FQNEAQ. V was cut by 0 bases and J by 2 bases, with 5 bases left in between. The CDR3 is 13 amino acids.

J is TRBJ2-5 and V is TRBV7-2; tentative D call: TRBD2 (6 bases). Trimming took off 2 bases at V and 2 bases at J, with 12 bases between the two ends. The CDR3 extends over 15 amino acids. CDR1 and CDR2 (germline): SGHTA, FQGNSA. The DNA of the CDR3 is TGTGCCAGCAGCTTATACGTCGGGGGACAAGAGACCCAGTACTTC. Amino acids: CASSLYVGGQETQYF.

This chain joins TRBV3-1 (or the pseudogene TRBV3-2) and TRBJ2-1, with 7 bases that match TRBD1. Germline CDR1 LGHDT, CDR2 YNNKEL (reference sequence). After removal of 3 bases from V and 0 bases from J, the junction contained 8 bases not matched to a gene. The CDR3 spans 17 residues. The CDR3 protein is CASSHTTGRSSYNEQFF. CDR3 sequence (DNA): TGTGCCAGCAGCCATACGACAGGGAGAAGCTCCTACAATGAGCAGTTCTTC.

J is TRBJ1-1 and V is TRBV4-1, with D possibly being TRBD1 (5 bases). This CDR3 has 14 amino acids. Germline V gene sequence: CDR1 MGHRA, CDR2 YSYEKL. The V and J ends lost 4 bases and 1 base respectively, with 10 bases between them. CDR3 DNA sequence: TGCGCCAGCAGCCTGGGACTCAGGAACACTGAAGCTTTCTTT. Its protein product is CASSLGLRNTEAFF.

This chain connects TRBV21-1 to TRBJ1-3; TRBD1, as called in the table, went unchecked against the DNA. TRBV21-1 is designated a pseudogene. The CDR3 consists of 15 residues. The CDR3 DNA follows: TGTGCCAGCAGCCCCCAGCGACAGGGTGGAAACACCATATATTTT. Amino acid sequence: CASSPQRQGGNTIYF.

The V gene is TRBV7-2, the J gene TRBJ2-1; D is unclear. Germline V gives CDR1 SGHTA, CDR2 FQGNSA. CDR3 length equals 14 residues. V gave up 1 base and J gave up 5 bases, with 9 bases separating them. This chain's CDR3 is CASSLGRANNEQFF. CDR3 DNA: TGTGCCAGCAGCTTAGGCCGAGCTAACAATGAGCAGTTCTTC.

The V and J genes are TRBV28 and TRBJ1-6; TRBD1 matches at 11 bases. The CDR3 sequence is 14 residues long. Germline loops: CDR1 MDHEN, CDR2 SYDVKM. The J segment lost 9 bases and the V segment lost 10 bases, leaving 8 bases of the junction unmatched. The CDR3 sequence is CATGQGANVSPLHF. CDR3 nucleotide sequence: TGTGCCACCGGACAGGGGGCGAATGTTTCACCCCTCCACTTT.

V is TRBV18 and J is TRBJ1-2; the D is unclear. The germline V and J ends were trimmed by 2 bases and 2 bases, with 9 bases remaining between them. CDR1 and CDR2 (germline): KGHSH, LQKENI. The CDR3 has 14 amino acids. CDR3 DNA sequence: TGTGCCAGCTCACCATCCTCCGGGAACTATGGCTACACCTTC. Translated, it gives CASSPSSGNYGYTF.